This is a list of T cell receptor beta chains from one sample in a study of TIL therapy for anti-PD-1-resistant metastatic lung cancer. This table comes from immunoSEQ multiplex PCR, and its TCRdb copy is limited to in-frame clones, with some not included. The sample lists roughly 92,000 clones; about 71% were seen once. The sequencing here drew on tumor tissue, taken at baseline. The receptor set was obtained from a person aged 25 to 79 with non-small cell lung cancer. The CDR3 runs from the conserved cysteine through the conserved F or W. D genes are given only for firm matches. The size entry is marked missing in some rows and otherwise reads once, few, many or a size class.

CDR3nt	CDR3aa	d_gene	abundance	v_gene	j_gene
TGTGCCAGCAGCTTGGGCAGGGGTCGGTCTAATGAAAAACTGTTTTTT	CASSLGRGRSNEKLFF	.	once	TRBV5-6	TRBJ1-4
TGTGCCAGCAGCTTATTATCCGTTACGGTAAGACAGGGATACAATGAGCAGTTCTTC	CASSLLSVTVRQGYNEQFF	TRBD1	.	TRBV7-6	TRBJ2-1
TGTGCCTGGAGTCCTGGGCCCAATCAGCCCCAGCATTTT	CAWSPGPNQPQHF	.	.	TRBV30	TRBJ1-5
TGCACCAGCACCCGGGGCCGAACCCGGGGGGAGACCCAGTACTTC	CTSTRGRTRGETQYF	.	.	TRBV1	TRBJ2-5
TGTGCCAGCAGTTACTCCGGGGATCAGCCCCAGCATTTT	CASSYSGDQPQHF	.	.	TRBV6-6	TRBJ1-5
TGTGCCAGCAGCTTGGGGGGTACCCGGATCGAAGCTTTCTTT	CASSLGGTRIEAFF	.	.	TRBV5-5	TRBJ1-1
TGTGCCAGCAGCCCTACTAGGATTCAAGAGACCCAGTACTTC	CASSPTRIQETQYF	.	.	TRBV11-2	TRBJ2-5
TGTGCCAGCAGCTTAAGACTAGCGGATAACAATGAGCAGTTCTTC	CASSLRLADNNEQFF	TRBD2	.	TRBV7-9	TRBJ2-1
TGTGCCAGCAGTTTAACCCCCACCTACAATGAGCAGTTCTTC	CASSLTPTYNEQFF	.	few	TRBV28	TRBJ2-1
TGTGCCAGCAGCACCCGACAGGGAAATAATTCACCCCTCCACTTT	CASSTRQGNNSPLHF	TRBD1	.	TRBV11-2	TRBJ1-6
TGTGCCAGCAGTCTACCACAGGGTACTAATGAAAAACTGTTTTTT	CASSLPQGTNEKLFF	.	.	TRBV6-6	TRBJ1-4
TGTGCCAGCAGCCCCCAAGGGACAGCCAACGAGCAGTACTTC	CASSPQGTANEQYF	TRBD1	.	TRBV9	TRBJ2-7
TGTGCCAGCGCGAATCCGCGGGAGCAGTACTTC	CASANPREQYF	.	.	TRBV28	TRBJ2-7
TGCGCCAGCAGCTCTAGCGGGACCGACATATACAATGAGCAGTTCTTC	CASSSSGTDIYNEQFF	TRBD2	once	TRBV5-1	TRBJ2-1
TGTGCCAGCGTACCGGGCGGGGGGCAAGAGACCCAGTACTTC	CASVPGGGQETQYF	TRBD2	.	TRBV28	TRBJ2-5
TGCGCCAGCAGCGCCCAGTTCTCTGGAAACACCATATATTTT	CASSAQFSGNTIYF	.	once	TRBV5-1	TRBJ1-3
TGTGCCAGCAGTGACTACAGGGTTTACGAGCAGTACTTC	CASSDYRVYEQYF	.	.	TRBV2	TRBJ2-7
TGCGCCAGCAGCCGGCAACCCCTTAGTTTGGGACAACAAGAGACCCAGTACTTC	CASSRQPLSLGQQETQYF	.	.	TRBV4-1	TRBJ2-5
TGTGCCACCAGCAGAGACCAAGCCCCAGATACGCAGTATTTT	CATSRDQAPDTQYF	.	.	TRBV15	TRBJ2-3
TGTGCCAGCAGCCAAGATTTTACGGGTTTAGAAGAAGCTTTCTTT	CASSQDFTGLEEAFF	.	.	TRBV14	TRBJ1-1
TGTGCCAGCAGTTATAGCGGGAGGGCTCCCGATACGCAGTATTTT	CASSYSGRAPDTQYF	TRBD2	few	TRBV5-4	TRBJ2-3
TGCGCCAGCAGCTTGGTAGGTCCCGAAGAGACCCAGTACTTC	CASSLVGPEETQYF	.	.	TRBV5-1	TRBJ2-5
TGTGCCAGCAGCTTGGGGCCTTTCCCGACGAGCACAGATACGCAGTATTTT	CASSLGPFPTSTDTQYF	.	.	TRBV5-8	TRBJ2-3
TGTGCCAGCAGTAGACAGGGGGATCAGCCCCAGCATTTT	CASSRQGDQPQHF	TRBD1	.	TRBV12-3/TRBV12-4	TRBJ1-5
TGTGCCAGCAGTGGGACAGGTGTGAACACTGAAGCTTTCTTT	CASSGTGVNTEAFF	TRBD1	once	TRBV2	TRBJ1-1
TGTGCCAGCAGCCGACAGATGAACACTGAAGCTTTCTTT	CASSRQMNTEAFF	.	.	TRBV7-3	TRBJ1-1
TGTGCCAGCAGCGTAGCCGACAGGGGGAATTCACCCCTCCACTTT	CASSVADRGNSPLHF	TRBD1	.	TRBV9	TRBJ1-6
TGCGCCAGCAGCTGGGGCACGGACACCGGGGAGCTGTTTTTT	CASSWGTDTGELFF	.	.	TRBV5-1	TRBJ2-2
TGTGCCAGCAGCCGATCCCCGGGGGGAAACACCGGGGAGCTGTTTTTT	CASSRSPGGNTGELFF	TRBD2	.	TRBV11-1	TRBJ2-2